Sequencing of this T cell receptor beta chain was carried out in a study of CD4+ T cells in melanoma. Study observations and caveats: Reportedly, melanoma neoantigen-specific CD4+ T cells showed varied differentiation states. A reported correlation linked neoantigen-specific CD4+ T cells to CD8+, macrophage and B cell function.

Measured with immunoSEQ multiplex PCR; TCRdb has only the in-frame clones, and not every one. This sample has roughly 150,000 clones, with 92% found just once. To note about this clone: Its target is unknown.

Germline V lookup: CDR1 SNHLY, CDR2 FYNNEI. The CDR3 is 14 amino acids. V lost 0 bases to trimming and J lost 4 bases; unmatched junction nucleotides: 0. The genes are TRBV2 and TRBJ2-3; 8 bases are a match to TRBD2. This clonotype was obtained from a human donor with melanoma. The CDR3 DNA reads TGTGCCAGCAGTGAAGCTAGCGGGGCAGATACGCAGTATTTT. Its translation is CASSEASGADTQYF.